These 30 T cell receptor beta chains share one sample of origin, sequenced in a study of blood T cell repertoires in COVID-19. TCRdb's table, derived via immunoSEQ multiplex PCR, lists solely in-frame clones and lacks some. There are 230,000 or so clones in the sample; around 88% occur only once, and 2% to 2.5% lies in the top ten. The sample consisted of PBMCs or T cells enriched from blood (not recorded which). The receptors were gathered from a woman aged 40 to 50 with acute COVID-19.

This chain connects TRBV6-5 to TRBJ2-1; 8 nucleotides match TRBD2. The germline CDR1 and CDR2 sequences are MNHEY and SVGAGI. This CDR3 region has 11 residues. CDR3 nucleotides: TGTGCTGGGACTAGGCAGGATGAGCAGTTCTTC. Protein product: CAGTRQDEQFF.

J is TRBJ1-1 and V is TRBV4-1; D gene ambiguous. Germline CDR1 is MGHRA and CDR2 is YSYEKL. CDR3 length: 15 amino acids. V was clipped by 4 bases and J by 1 base, with 13 bases between them. CDR3 amino acids: CASSRTVTGNTEAFF. The CDR3 bases are TGCGCCAGCAGCCGGACTGTAACGGGGAACACTGAAGCTTTCTTT.

This sequence joins TRBV3-1 (or the pseudogene TRBV3-2) and TRBJ2-3; 10 bases fit TRBD2. Trimming took 4 bases from V and 5 from J; bases not matched to a gene: 9. CDR3 size: 16 residues. From germline, CDR1 is LGHDT and CDR2 YNNKEL (reference sequence). The CDR3 sequence is CASSPWLAGVGDTQYF. The DNA for the CDR3 is TGTGCCAGCAGCCCCTGGCTAGCGGGAGTAGGAGATACGCAGTATTTT.

This clone was detected only a few times. The genes are TRBV9 and TRBJ1-2; tentative D call: TRBD1 (6 bases). V was cut by 4 bases and J by 6 bases, with 16 bases left in between. This CDR3 spans 14 amino acids. Germline V gives CDR1 SGDLS, CDR2 YYNGEE. Here the CDR3 DNA reads TGTGCCAGCAGCCACGGACAGATGGGGAATGGCTACACCTTC. It translates to CASSHGQMGNGYTF.

The V call is TRBV7-2, the J call TRBJ2-3, with 7 bases identical to TRBD2. Losses at the gene ends were 1 base for V and 4 bases for J; bases not matched to a gene: 5. Germline CDR1 is SGHTA and CDR2 is FQGNSA. This CDR3 region has 15 residues. The DNA of the CDR3 is TGTGCCAGCAGCTTAGAGGCGGGAGCTCCAGATACGCAGTATTTT. It specifies CASSLEAGAPDTQYF.

The chain joins TRBV5-1 to TRBJ2-1, with TRBD2 matching 11 bases. The V gene's germline CDR1 is SGHRS and CDR2 YFSETQ. Trimming cost V 3 bases and J 6 bases; bases outside gene matches: 8. The CDR3 runs 16 residues. CDR3 nucleotide sequence: TGCGCCAGCAGCTCAATAGCGGGAGGGCCGGGCAATGAGCAGTTCTTC. Protein sequence: CASSSIAGGPGNEQFF.

This clone has only one observation. The chain uses TRBV15 and TRBJ1-5; possible D gene TRBD1, 6 bases. V dropped 2 bases and J dropped 6 bases, with 8 bases sitting between them. Germline assignment: CDR1 LNHNV and CDR2 YYDKDF (reference sequence). This CDR3 region has 13 residues. The DNA of the CDR3 is TGTGCCACCAGCAGAAGCAGGGGTCAGCCCCAGCATTTT. Amino acids: CATSRSRGQPQHF. Combining the CDR3 with reference TRBV15 and TRBJ1-5 gives the whole variable domain DAMVIQNPRYQVTQFGKPVTLSCSQTLNHNVMYWYQQKSSQAPKLLFHYYDKDFNNEADTPDNFQSRRPNTSFCFLDIRSPGLGDTAMYLCATSRSRGQPQHFGDGTRLSIL.

The chain uses TRBV6-2 or TRBV6-3 and TRBJ2-7, with 10 nucleotides matching TRBD1. This CDR3 contains 14 residues. The V gene's germline CDR1 is MNHEY and CDR2 SVGEGT. V was clipped by 4 bases and J by 5 bases; unmatched bases: 5. The DNA for the CDR3 is TGTGCCAGCAGTTCGCCCGGGACAGGGGACGAGCAGTACTTC. It translates to CASSSPGTGDEQYF.

Of note for this clone: The sample has other DNA sequences that encode this CDR3 too. The chain uses TRBV30 and TRBJ1-2, with TRBD1 as a possible D gene (6 bases). The CDR3 runs 13 residues. Germline CDR1 reads GTSNPN; CDR2 reads SVGIG (reference sequence). Between the trimmed V and J ends, which lost 0 bases and 4 bases, there was a span of 9 bases. The CDR3 nucleotides are TGTGCCTGGAGTGTCGGCAGGGGCTATGGCTACACCTTC. Its translation: CAWSVGRGYGYTF.

The chain is built from TRBV15 and TRBJ2-1; 9 bases agree with TRBD2. The junction had 14 bases not matched to a gene; V was cut back by 4 bases and J by 4 bases. The CDR3 has 18 residues. CDR1 is LNHNV, CDR2 YYDKDF, per germline (reference sequence). CDR3 loop: CATSIFLAGKIGYNEQFF. The CDR3 bases are TGTGCCACCAGCATTTTCCTAGCGGGAAAAATCGGGTACAATGAGCAGTTCTTC.

V usage is TRBV15 and J usage is TRBJ1-1; tentatively, D is TRBD1 (6 bases). V lost 0 bases and J 4 bases, leaving 15 bases between the germline ends. The CDR3 runs to 16 residues. Germline lookup yields CDR1 LNHNV and CDR2 YYDKDF (reference sequence). The CDR3 loop reads CATSRDRRQGFTEAFF. For the CDR3, the DNA is TGTGCCACCAGCAGAGATCGTCGGCAGGGGTTCACTGAAGCTTTCTTT.

The V gene is TRBV19, the J gene TRBJ1-2; TRBD1 aligns across 7 bases. CDR3 length: 13 amino acids. Germline trimming cut 5 bases from V and 7 bases from J; bases unmatched to any gene: 7. The germline CDR1 and CDR2 sequences are LNHDA and SQIVND (reference sequence). The CDR3 DNA is TGTGCCAGTAGTCCAGACAGGGTAGTTGGCTACACCTTC. It codes for CASSPDRVVGYTF. Full variable domain (rest looked up from reference TRBV19 and TRBJ1-2): DGGITQSPKYLFRKEGQNVTLSCEQNLNHDAMYWYRQDPGQGLRLIYYSQIVNDFQKGDIAEGYSVSREKKESFPLTVTSAQKNPTAFYLCASSPDRVVGYTFGSGTRLTVV.

This chain links TRBV6-4 with TRBJ2-2, with D possibly matching TRBD1 (6 bases). This CDR3 is 15 amino acids long. CDR1 is MRHNA, CDR2 SNTAGT, per germline. The germline V and J ends were trimmed by 4 bases and 8 bases, with 17 bases remaining between them. CDR3 sequence reads: CASSARAGASGELFF. The CDR3 bases are TGTGCCAGCAGTGCCCGGGCAGGGGCAAGTGGGGAGCTGTTTTTT.

The chain couples TRBV20-1 to TRBJ1-1, with unresolved D. V was shortened by 7 bases and J by 2 bases, with 8 bases between the two germline ends. The CDR3 consists of 11 residues. Germline V gene sequence: CDR1 DFQATT, CDR2 SNEGSKA (reference sequence). The CDR3 here is CSGQLNTEAFF. The CDR3 nucleotides read TGCAGTGGGCAGTTAAACACTGAAGCTTTCTTT.

The chain employs TRBV7-9 and TRBJ2-7; 9 nucleotides line up with TRBD1. Germline V gene lookup returns CDR1 SEHNR and CDR2 FQNEAQ (reference sequence). Germline trimming cut 5 bases from V and 6 bases from J; bases unmatched to any gene: 5. CDR3 length: 13 residues. DNA of the CDR3: TGTGCCAGCAGCAACTCGGGACAGGGCGAGCAGTACTTC. It encodes CASSNSGQGEQYF.

The chain joins TRBV18 to TRBJ1-1; D unresolved. Germline V gives CDR1 KGHSH, CDR2 LQKENI. The CDR3 totals 13 residues. Trimming pared 2 bases from V and 6 bases from J, leaving 10 bases between. In DNA, the CDR3 is TGTGCCAGCTCACCAGTAGGCGGGGCTGAAGCTTTCTTT. Protein: CASSPVGGAEAFF.

Written as DNA, the CDR3 is TGCAGCGTTAGACTCAGGGTTTTGAACACTGAAGCTTTCTTT. Translation gives CSVRLRVLNTEAFF. The V and J genes are TRBV29-1 and TRBJ1-1, with a weak D call TRBD1 (5 bases). V dropped 5 bases and J dropped 0 bases, with 13 bases sitting between them. Germline V lookup: CDR1 SQVTM, CDR2 ANQGSEA. The CDR3 runs 14 residues.

CDR3 protein: CATSRDQVSGNTIYF. The CDR3 nucleotides read TGTGCCACCAGCAGAGATCAGGTGTCTGGAAACACCATATATTTT. The rearrangement joins TRBV15 to TRBJ1-3; D is undetermined. Deletions cut 0 bases from V and 1 base from J, with 7 bases between. Germline values: CDR1 LNHNV, CDR2 YYDKDF (reference sequence). The CDR3 length is 15 residues.

The CDR3 spells CASSLGSGAPNNEQFF. In DNA, the CDR3 is TGTGCCAGCAGCTTAGGAAGCGGGGCCCCGAACAATGAGCAGTTCTTC. J is TRBJ2-1 and V is TRBV11-2, with 7 bases fitting TRBD2. Germline V gene data show CDR1 as SGHAT and CDR2 as FQNNGV. The J segment lost 5 bases and the V segment lost 1 base, leaving 8 bases of the junction unmatched. The CDR3 extends over 16 amino acids.

The rearrangement joins TRBV6-5 to TRBJ1-1; perhaps TRBD1 as D (5 bases). The CDR3 runs to 14 residues. Trimming pared 8 bases from V and 11 bases from J, leaving 24 bases between. The V gene's germline CDR1 is MNHEY and CDR2 SVGAGI. The CDR3 region has the DNA TGTGCCAGCCGGTCCGACGGGACTTGGTCGGGGGCTTTCTTT. The encoded protein is CASRSDGTWSGAFF.

The chain carries TRBV21-1 and TRBJ1-6; the D call of TRBD1 is as the table states it, not checked on the DNA. TRBV21-1 is given as a pseudogene. This CDR3 comprises 13 residues. Here the CDR3 DNA reads TGTGCCAGAGGGACAGCCGTCCTGACACCCCTCCACTTT. Its translation: CARGTAVLTPLHF.

The chain joins TRBV11-2 to TRBJ1-1; the match to TRBD1 covers 7 bases. The CDR3 is 12 residues long. The J segment lost 6 bases and the V segment lost 3 bases, leaving 1 base of the junction unmatched. Looked up from germline, CDR1 is SGHAT and CDR2 is FQNNGV. This CDR3 is CASSFDRAEAFF. The CDR3 DNA reads as TGTGCCAGCAGCTTCGACAGGGCTGAAGCTTTCTTT.

The rearrangement links TRBV4-2 to TRBJ2-3; 8 bases match TRBD2. The length of the CDR3 is 15 residues. From germline, CDR1 is LGHNA and CDR2 YNFKEQ. Trimming took 11 bases from V and 2 from J; bases not matched to a gene: 12. The CDR3 reads CAAGEAGGVTDTQYF. DNA for the CDR3: TGTGCCGCTGGAGAGGCGGGGGGCGTCACAGATACGCAGTATTTT.

This clone was seen only a few times. This chain connects TRBV6-1 to TRBJ1-5; TRBD1 agrees at 8 bases. Trimming at V came to 3 bases and at J to 6 bases, leaving 10 bases not matched to a gene. This CDR3 region has 16 residues. Germline CDR1 and CDR2: MNHNS and SASEGT. The CDR3 loop is CASSDDYRGESQPQHF. CDR3 nucleotide sequence: TGTGCCAGCAGTGACGATTACAGGGGGGAGAGTCAGCCCCAGCATTTT.

The rearrangement joins TRBV6-5 to TRBJ2-7; D gene unclear. V was cut by 0 bases and J by 4 bases, with 7 bases left in between. The germline V gene encodes CDR1 MNHEY and CDR2 SVGAGI. This CDR3 has 13 amino acids. Here the CDR3 reads CASSYSSNYEQYV. CDR3 nucleotide sequence: TGTGCCAGCAGTTACTCGTCTAATTACGAGCAGTACGTC.

V is TRBV7-2 and J is TRBJ1-4; D remains ambiguous. Trimming took 2 bases from V and 7 from J, leaving 5 bases between them. This CDR3 spans 12 amino acids. Per the germline V gene, CDR1 is SGHTA and CDR2 is FQGNSA. In DNA form, the CDR3 reads TGTGCCAGCAGCTTACTGAGTGAAAAACTGTTTTTT. Protein: CASSLLSEKLFF.

The chain uses TRBV2 and TRBJ2-5; perhaps TRBD1 as D (6 bases). The CDR3 totals 13 residues. With 4 bases removed from V and 4 bases from J, the gap between germline ends came to 10 bases. Germline V CDR1 and CDR2: SNHLY, FYNNEI. CDR3 sequence reads: CASSVGQGETQYF. CDR3 in DNA: TGTGCCAGCAGTGTGGGACAAGGAGAGACCCAGTACTTC.

The rearrangement links TRBV6-5 to TRBJ1-1; a possible D gene is TRBD1 (6 bases). V lost 6 bases to trimming and J lost 0 bases, with 11 bases between them. The CDR3 is made up of 14 amino acids. CDR1 and CDR2 (germline): MNHEY, SVGAGI. The DNA for the CDR3 is TGTGCCAGCAGAGATGACAGGCTGAACACTGAAGCTTTCTTT. Translation: CASRDDRLNTEAFF.

The CDR3 is CASSLCRTGFVVYEQYV. CDR3 in DNA: TGTGCCAGCAGTTTATGCCGTACAGGGTTCGTTGTCTACGAGCAGTACGTC. The rearrangement links TRBV28 to TRBJ2-7; D possibly corresponds to TRBD1 (6 bases). V was trimmed by 0 bases and J by 3 bases, leaving 18 bases between them. CDR1 and CDR2 (germline): MDHEN, SYDVKM. The CDR3 covers 17 residues.

The chain links TRBV3-1 (or the pseudogene TRBV3-2) to TRBJ1-1, with D tentatively TRBD1 (5 bases). V lost 6 bases and J 0 bases, leaving 11 bases between the germline ends. Germline V gives CDR1 LGHDT, CDR2 YNNKEL (reference sequence). The CDR3 spans 14 residues. The DNA of the CDR3 is TGTGCCAGCAGTCGACAGAGTATGAACACTGAAGCTTTCTTT. This encodes CASSRQSMNTEAFF.